This section outlines one TCR beta chain sequence together with its context. Its antigen is not yet known. No clone much larger than this one lies a single base away; base qualities are absent. This sample is part of a study of cytomegalovirus exposure and HLA in healthy donors (dated by TCRdb to about 2017). Background for the entire study: According to a later analysis, one platform produced both the roughly 130 validation repertoires and the 666 repertoires of the first cohort. A separate validation cohort of some 130 different subjects was used in addition to the roughly 670-subject first cohort. The study combined high-throughput TCR immunosequencing, statistical association of individual TCRs with disease status, and machine learning to predict cytomegalovirus infection status. The aim of the study was to test whether cataloging public T cell receptors could identify signatures of past pathogen exposure. What the research found in general, with its limitations: A total of about 180 TCR beta chains were listed by the study as associated with cytomegalovirus. Most TCR sequences were seen in very few donors, while some public TCRs were found in many individuals. Three of the identified cytomegalovirus-associated TCR beta chains were confirmed in vitro to be specific for cytomegalovirus antigens. The classifier was reported to diagnose cytomegalovirus status with high specificity and sensitivity in both the original cohort and the validation cohort. In a later analysis, TCRs clustered in the first cohort were found to also tend to co-occur in the 130 or so validation repertoires, with over 90% of cluster scores above 0. According to the authors, the approach could potentially be generalized to other disease states and immunological phenotypes. A later analysis lacked HLA typing for the validation cohort, so it scored co-occurrence in that cohort across all 120 or so repertoires.

The method was the immunoSEQ multiplex PCR assay. The original methods were these. A statistical classification framework was developed to diagnose cytomegalovirus status using the catalog of TCR beta chain sequences. TCRdb stores this immuneACCESS table with in-frame sequences only. Part of the clones is absent; in the studies checked, under half of the shortfall reflects unresolved V genes, and no reason is known for the rest. That table gives V, J and clone size, and the DNA gave D and trimming. The sample table holds 110,000 or so clones, of which 88% were seen once. Clones ranked in the top ten supply more than 2% of the sample. Separate from the approximately 690-subject first cohort, the validation cohort of around 130 subjects was the group to which the donors belonged. The CDR3 covers 15 residues, taking in both the cysteine and the phenylalanine. Only the CDR3 DNA is retained, 45 bases long and in frame from the first base. From V the trimming removes 6 bases and from J it removes 7 bases, while the gene matches leave 9 bases of the junction unaccounted for. Reading the germline V gene gives CDR1 MDHEN and CDR2 SYDVKM.

This clonotype was obtained from a woman younger than 30 in good health and CMV-seronegative. Sequenced input: PBMCs. The receptor chain draws on TRBV28 and TRBJ2-1, with 10 bases in between that match TRBD2. The encoded CDR3 is CASRLAGDTWNEQFF. The nucleotide sequence reads as follows: TGTGCCAGCAGGCTAGCGGGGGACACCTGGAATGAGCAGTTCTTC. Extended through the reference TRBV28 and TRBJ2-1 proteins, this CDR3 yields the full variable domain: DVKVTQSSRYLVKRTGEKVFLECVQDMDHENMFWYRQDPGLGLRLIYFSYDVKMKEKGDIPEGYSVSREKKERFSLILESASTNQTSMYLCASRLAGDTWNEQFFGPGTRLTVL.